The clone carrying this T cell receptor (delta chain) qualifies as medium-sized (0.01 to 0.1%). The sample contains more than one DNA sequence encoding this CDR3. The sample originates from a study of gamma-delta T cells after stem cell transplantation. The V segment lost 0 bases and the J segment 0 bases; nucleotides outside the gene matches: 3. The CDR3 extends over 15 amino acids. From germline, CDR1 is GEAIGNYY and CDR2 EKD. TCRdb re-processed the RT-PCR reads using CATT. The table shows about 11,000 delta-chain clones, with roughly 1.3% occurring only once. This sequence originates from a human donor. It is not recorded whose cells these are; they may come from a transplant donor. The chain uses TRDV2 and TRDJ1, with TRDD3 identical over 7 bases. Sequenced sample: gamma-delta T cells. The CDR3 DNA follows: TGTGCCTGTGACACCGTTGGGGGACACACCGATAAACTCATCTTT. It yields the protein CACDTVGGHTDKLIF.